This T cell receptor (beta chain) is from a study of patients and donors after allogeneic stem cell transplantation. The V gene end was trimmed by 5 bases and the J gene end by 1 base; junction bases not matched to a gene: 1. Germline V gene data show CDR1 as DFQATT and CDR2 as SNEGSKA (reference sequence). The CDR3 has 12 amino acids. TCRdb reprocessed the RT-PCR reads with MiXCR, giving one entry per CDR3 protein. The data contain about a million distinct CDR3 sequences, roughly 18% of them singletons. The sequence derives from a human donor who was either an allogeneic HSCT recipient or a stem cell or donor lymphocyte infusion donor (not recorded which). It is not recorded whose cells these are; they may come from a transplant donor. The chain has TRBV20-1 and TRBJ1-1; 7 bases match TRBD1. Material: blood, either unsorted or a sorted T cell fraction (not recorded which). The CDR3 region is CSAWTGNTEAFF. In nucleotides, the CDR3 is TGCAGTGCTTGGACAGGGAACACTGAAGCTTTCTTT.